These 9 T cell receptor beta chains share one sample of origin, sequenced in a study of blood T cell repertoires in COVID-19. TCRdb keeps only in-frame clones here, not all; method: immunoSEQ multiplex PCR. This table holds about 270,000 clones, 65% to 90% found once. Sequenced material: peripheral blood. Source of these receptors: a woman aged 60 to 75 with active or convalescent COVID-19.

In its sample, this clone was seen a few times. The rearrangement joins TRBV2 to TRBJ2-7; 8 nucleotides match TRBD1. CDR1 SNHLY and CDR2 FYNNEI come from the germline V gene. V shed 9 bases, J shed 3 bases, and the junction held 4 bases outside the gene matches. The CDR3 is 12 amino acids. The CDR3 region has the DNA TGTGCCAGTCGGACAGGGATCTACGAGCAGTACTTC. Its protein is CASRTGIYEQYF.

The CDR3 loop reads CASSRKGLASTGELFF. CDR3 bases: TGTGCCAGCAGCCGAAAGGGACTAGCGAGCACCGGGGAGCTGTTTTTT. This chain links TRBV3-1 (or the pseudogene TRBV3-2) with TRBJ2-2; TRBD2 agrees at 10 bases. The CDR3 totals 16 residues. Germline V CDR1 and CDR2: LGHDT, YNNKEL (reference sequence). The V segment lost 4 bases and the J segment 4 bases; nucleotides outside the gene matches: 6.

The rearrangement uses TRBV7-6 and TRBJ2-1; D remains unclear. The germline V gene encodes CDR1 SGHVS and CDR2 FNYEAQ. The CDR3 consists of 17 residues. V shed 2 bases and J shed 4 bases, with 18 bases lying between them. The CDR3 sequence: CASSLKSGHLLYNEQFF. CDR3 sequence (DNA): TGTGCCAGCAGCTTAAAATCGGGTCATCTTCTTTACAATGAGCAGTTCTTC.

This chain joins TRBV11-2 and TRBJ2-7, with 7 bases identical to TRBD1. The CDR3 consists of 12 residues. With V trimmed by 5 bases and J by 11 bases, 9 bases remained unmatched. CDR1 SGHAT and CDR2 FQNNGV come from the germline V gene. For the CDR3, the DNA is TGTGCCAGCAGCGCACAGGGGCCACGGGAGTACTTC. It yields the protein CASSAQGPREYF.

The chain carries TRBV9 and TRBJ1-4; D uncertain. Germline CDR1 and CDR2: SGDLS and YYNGEE. Between the trimmed V and J ends, which lost 4 bases and 0 bases, there was a span of 7 bases. The CDR3 length is 14 residues. DNA of the CDR3: TGTGCCAGCAGCTACAGAGCAACTAATGAAAAACTGTTTTTT. Its translation is CASSYRATNEKLFF.

The CDR3 loop reads CASSQDRVLGYTF. Written as DNA, the CDR3 is TGCGCCAGCAGCCAAGATCGGGTTTTGGGCTACACCTTC. The chain uses TRBV4-3 and TRBJ1-2; D call uncertain. CDR3 length: 13 amino acids. Germline CDR1 LGHNA, CDR2 YSLEER. Trimming took off 0 bases at V and 8 bases at J, with 10 bases between the two ends.

This chain uses TRBV9 with TRBJ1-1, with 9 bases lining up with TRBD1. The CDR3 has 13 amino acids. CDR1 and CDR2 (germline): SGDLS, YYNGEE. After removal of 5 bases from V and 4 bases from J, the junction contained 3 bases not matched to a gene. The DNA of the CDR3 is TGTGCCAGCAGTAAGACAGGGGGCACTGAAGCTTTCTTT. Translating gives CASSKTGGTEAFF.

The chain recombines TRBV29-1 with TRBJ2-3; 9 bases align to TRBD2. J was trimmed by 1 base and V by 7 bases; bases with no gene match: 3. Germline V gives CDR1 SQVTM, CDR2 ANQGSEA. The CDR3 extends over 13 amino acids. CDR3 sequence: CSAERGGTDTQYF. The CDR3 nucleotides are TGCAGCGCCGAGCGGGGGGGCACAGATACGCAGTATTTT.

The gene calls are TRBV19 and TRBJ1-1; D is unclear. Germline CDR1 and CDR2: LNHDA and SQIVND (reference sequence). This CDR3 is built from 13 residues. V lost 7 bases, J lost 3 bases, and 12 bases lay in between. For the CDR3, the DNA is TGTGCCAGTACCCCATCGAGCCACACTGAAGCTTTCTTT. It yields the protein CASTPSSHTEAFF.